This is a list of T cell receptor beta chains from one sample in a study of shared clonotypes between healthy human individuals. Method: immunoSEQ multiplex PCR; TCRdb's copy keeps in-frame clones and lacks some. The sample includes about 2.3 million clones, around 90% seen only once; the top ten take about 0.36%. Source material: naive CD4+ T cells from PBMCs. These receptors came from a man aged 18 to 30 in good health. Some clones in this sample may be carry-over from other donors' samples. Each CDR3 is given with its conserved first and last residue. D genes are given only for firm matches. For some rows the clone size is stated as once, few or many, or as a class when expanded; others skip it.

cdr3_aa cdr3_nt v_call clone_size j_call d_call
CASNELAGVVDTQYF TGTGCCAGCAATGAGCTAGCGGGAGTAGTAGATACGCAGTATTTT TRBV2 - TRBJ2-3 TRBD2
CASSFAGRRAELFF TGTGCCAGCAGTTTTGCGGGGAGGAGGGCGGAGCTGTTTTTT TRBV28 - TRBJ2-2 -
CASSLAGLAGAPSSYNEQFF TGCGCCAGCAGCCTCGCGGGACTAGCGGGAGCCCCTAGCTCCTACAATGAGCAGTTCTTC TRBV5-1 - TRBJ2-1 TRBD2
CASSEGRLAGNTIYF TGTGCCAGCAGTGAGGGGAGGTTGGCTGGAAACACCATATATTTT TRBV2 - TRBJ1-3 -
CASSLVPVLALETQYF TGTGCCAGCAGTTTAGTGCCAGTTCTAGCTCTGGAGACCCAGTACTTC TRBV28 - TRBJ2-5 -
CSARDSLNQPQHF TGCAGCGCCAGAGACAGCCTCAATCAGCCCCAGCATTTT TRBV29-1 once TRBJ1-5 -
CASSIPGTGGSYEQYF TGTGCCAGCAGCATACCCGGGACAGGGGGCTCCTACGAGCAGTACTTC TRBV11-2 - TRBJ2-7 TRBD1
CASGSDRGGQPQHF TGTGCCAGCGGGTCCGACAGGGGTGGTCAGCCCCAGCATTTT TRBV28 few TRBJ1-5 TRBD1
CASSKQTNYGYTF TGTGCCAGCAGTAAACAGACTAACTATGGCTACACCTTC TRBV2 - TRBJ1-2 -
CASGLLSDTQYF TGTGCCAGCGGACTCTTATCAGATACGCAGTATTTT TRBV9 once TRBJ2-3 -
CASRTGTLNTGELFF TGTGCCAGCAGAACCGGGACACTTAACACCGGGGAGCTGTTTTTT TRBV28 - TRBJ2-2 -
CASSTHRGSGNTIYF TGTGCCAGCAGCACCCACAGGGGATCAGGAAACACCATATATTTT TRBV25-1 - TRBJ1-3 TRBD1
CASSSSVSSYEQYF TGTGCCAGCAGTTCCTCCGTTAGCTCCTACGAGCAGTACTTC TRBV6-5 - TRBJ2-7 -
CASSLGGNYGYTF TGTGCCAGCAGCTTAGGGGGGAACTATGGCTACACCTTC TRBV7-3 - TRBJ1-2 -
CASSLTSGRASDTQYF TGTGCCAGCTCCTTGACTAGCGGGAGGGCATCAGATACGCAGTATTTT TRBV18 - TRBJ2-3 TRBD2
CASNPFGRSGELFF TGTGCCAGCAACCCGTTCGGCCGTTCCGGGGAGCTGTTTTTT TRBV6-1 - TRBJ2-2 -
CASSLVAGIGYNEQFF TGCGCCAGCAGCTTAGTAGCGGGAATTGGTTACAATGAGCAGTTCTTC TRBV5-1 - TRBJ2-1 TRBD2
CSAPGPDTQYF TGCAGTGCTCCCGGACCAGATACGCAGTATTTT TRBV20-1 - TRBJ2-3 -
CASSPETRANYGYTF TGCGCCAGCAGCCCCGAGACTAGGGCTAACTATGGCTACACCTTC TRBV5-1 once TRBJ1-2 -
CASSFLAGGTDTQYF TGCGCCAGCAGCTTTCTAGCGGGGGGGACAGATACGCAGTATTTT TRBV5-1 - TRBJ2-3 TRBD2
CASSVHSGSSYNEQFF TGTGCCAGCAGCGTCCATAGCGGGAGCTCCTACAATGAGCAGTTCTTC TRBV9 - TRBJ2-1 TRBD2
CASSSSGGITEAFF TGTGCCAGCAGCTCCTCCGGGGGGATCACTGAAGCTTTCTTT TRBV7-2 - TRBJ1-1 -
CASSDGADTQYF TGTGCCAGCAGCGATGGGGCAGATACGCAGTATTTT TRBV7-2 - TRBJ2-3 -
CASTVGRISEAFF TGTGCCAGCACCGTCGGTAGGATCTCTGAAGCTTTCTTT TRBV7-2 - TRBJ1-1 -
CSGRTGGEKLFF TGCAGCGGCCGGACAGGGGGCGAAAAACTGTTTTTT TRBV29-1 - TRBJ1-4 TRBD1
CAWSVWENGELFF TGTGCCTGGAGTGTTTGGGAGAACGGGGAGCTGTTTTTT TRBV30 few TRBJ2-2 -
CASSPDRGNTEAFF TGTGCCAGTAGTCCGGACAGGGGGAACACTGAAGCTTTCTTT TRBV19 - TRBJ1-1 TRBD1
CASSQSHTGELFF TGTGCCAGCAGCCAAAGCCACACCGGGGAGCTGTTTTTT TRBV14 - TRBJ2-2 -
CASSSDRGGNIQYF TGTGCCAGTAGTTCGGACAGGGGTGGAAACATTCAGTACTTC TRBV19 - TRBJ2-4 TRBD1
CASSPPNSFSNSYEQYF TGTGCCAGCTCACCACCTAACAGTTTCAGCAATTCCTACGAGCAGTACTTC TRBV18 - TRBJ2-7 -
CASSQFRQGINEKLFF TGCGCCAGCAGCCAATTCCGACAGGGGATAAATGAAAAACTGTTTTTT TRBV4-1 once TRBJ1-4 TRBD1
CASRPTESSYEQYF TGTGCCAGCAGGCCAACAGAGAGCTCCTACGAGCAGTACTTC TRBV6-6 - TRBJ2-7 -
CSEFSRTGAGQPQHF TGCAGCGAATTTAGCAGGACAGGGGCCGGGCAGCCCCAGCATTTT TRBV29-1 once TRBJ1-5 TRBD1